What follows are 11 T cell receptor beta chains derived from one specimen sequenced in a study of technical replicates of blood from four donors. Only in-frame clones appear in the TCRdb table, and some are missing; sequencing was by immunoSEQ multiplex PCR. The table has about 73,000 clones, 90% to 95% seen once. The source material was PBMCs. The receptors were gathered from a human donor in good health. Some clones in this sample may be carry-over from other donors' samples.

This chain joins TRBV5-1 and TRBJ2-7; 9 bases are a match to TRBD2. V lost 4 bases to trimming and J lost 0 bases; unmatched junction nucleotides: 5. Germline assignment: CDR1 SGHRS and CDR2 YFSETQ. The CDR3 consists of 15 residues. The CDR3 reads CASSPLAGGSYEQYF. CDR3 in DNA: TGCGCCAGCAGCCCACTAGCGGGCGGCTCCTACGAGCAGTACTTC.

The V and J genes are TRBV7-6 and TRBJ2-2, with a weak D call TRBD2 (6 bases). V lost 5 bases and J lost 8, with 15 bases in between. This CDR3 comprises 14 residues. CDR1 is SGHVS and CDR2 is FNYEAQ in the germline V gene. The CDR3 protein is CASSPLGGRGELFF. The DNA for the CDR3 is TGTGCCAGCAGCCCATTGGGGGGACGAGGGGAGCTGTTTTTT.

The rearrangement uses TRBV5-8 and TRBJ2-5; D is uncertain. V dropped 0 bases and J dropped 0 bases, with 9 bases sitting between them. Germline assignment: CDR1 SGHTS and CDR2 YDEGEE. This CDR3 is built from 15 residues. As DNA, the CDR3 is TGTGCCAGCAGCTTGGGGGCCCCGTACCAAGAGACCCAGTACTTC. Its protein is CASSLGAPYQETQYF.

The gene calls are TRBV7-2 and TRBJ2-7; D perhaps matches TRBD2 (5 bases). The CDR3 totals 13 residues. Per the germline V gene, CDR1 is SGHTA and CDR2 is FQGNSA. The V end was cut by 2 bases, the J end by 4 bases, with 9 bases between. The CDR3 region has the DNA TGTGCCAGCAGCTTACTGACTATTTACGAGCAGTACTTC. Translated: CASSLLTIYEQYF.

The chain uses TRBV5-6 and TRBJ2-7; 10 bases align to TRBD1. CDR3 length equals 16 residues. Germline CDR1 and CDR2: SGHDT and YYEEEE. The ends lost 2 bases at V and 2 bases at J; junction bases unmatched: 7. CDR3 loop: CASSLPATGGAYEQYF. The CDR3 DNA reads as TGTGCCAGCAGCTTACCCGCGACAGGGGGCGCCTACGAGCAGTACTTC.

The CDR3 is CASSLGQGAPTNEKLFF. CDR3 in DNA: TGTGCCAGCAGCTTGGGACAGGGGGCTCCTACTAATGAAAAACTGTTTTTT. This chain connects TRBV7-9 to TRBJ1-4, with 12 bases that match TRBD1. The junction had 4 bases not matched to a gene; V was cut back by 3 bases and J by 2 bases. The length of the CDR3 is 17 residues. From germline, CDR1 is SEHNR and CDR2 FQNEAQ (reference sequence). Combining the CDR3 with reference TRBV7-9 and TRBJ1-4 gives the whole variable domain DTGVSQNPRHKITKRGQNVTFRCDPISEHNRLYWYRQTLGQGPEFLTYFQNEAQLEKSRLLSDRFSAERPKGSFSTLEIQRTEQGDSAMYLCASSLGQGAPTNEKLFFGSGTQLSVL.

This chain uses TRBV9 with TRBJ2-7; 11 positions agree with TRBD1. The germline V gene encodes CDR1 SGDLS and CDR2 YYNGEE. J gave up 5 bases and V 4 bases, and 8 bases lay outside the gene matches. This CDR3 comprises 15 residues. This CDR3 reads CASSSGTGGYDEQYF. The CDR3 DNA reads as TGTGCCAGCAGCTCCGGGACAGGGGGTTACGACGAGCAGTACTTC.

V and J are TRBV11-2 and TRBJ2-1, with D perhaps matching TRBD1 (6 bases). CDR1 SGHAT and CDR2 FQNNGV come from the germline V gene. The CDR3 is 13 amino acids. Trimming took 5 bases from V and 10 from J, leaving 15 bases between them. The CDR3 sequence is CASSPRQAGEQFF. CDR3 DNA sequence: TGTGCCAGCAGCCCACGACAGGCCGGGGAGCAGTTCTTC.

The gene calls are TRBV9 and TRBJ2-1; D is undetermined. In germline, CDR1 is SGDLS, CDR2 YYNGEE. This CDR3 comprises 14 residues. The V and J ends lost 0 bases and 9 bases respectively, with 13 bases between them. The CDR3 loop reads CASSVAMADTEQFF. CDR3 nucleotide sequence: TGTGCCAGCAGCGTAGCTATGGCCGACACTGAGCAGTTCTTC.

The gene calls are TRBV18 and TRBJ2-7; D possibly corresponds to TRBD1 (6 bases). The germline gives CDR1 KGHSH, CDR2 LQKENI. V lost 1 base to trimming and J lost 2 bases, with 9 bases between them. The CDR3 runs 14 residues. CDR3 nucleotides: TGTGCCAGCTCACCACTACAGGGTCCCTACGAGCAGTACTTC. Encoded protein: CASSPLQGPYEQYF.

CDR3 protein: CASSVGLAGGQEQFF. CDR3 bases: TGTGCCAGCAGCGTGGGACTAGCGGGGGGGCAGGAGCAGTTCTTC. This sequence joins TRBV7-2 and TRBJ2-1; 16 nucleotides agree with TRBD2. This CDR3 is 15 amino acids long. After removal of 5 bases from V and 10 bases from J, the junction contained 5 bases not matched to a gene. Per the germline V gene, CDR1 is SGHTA and CDR2 is FQGNSA.